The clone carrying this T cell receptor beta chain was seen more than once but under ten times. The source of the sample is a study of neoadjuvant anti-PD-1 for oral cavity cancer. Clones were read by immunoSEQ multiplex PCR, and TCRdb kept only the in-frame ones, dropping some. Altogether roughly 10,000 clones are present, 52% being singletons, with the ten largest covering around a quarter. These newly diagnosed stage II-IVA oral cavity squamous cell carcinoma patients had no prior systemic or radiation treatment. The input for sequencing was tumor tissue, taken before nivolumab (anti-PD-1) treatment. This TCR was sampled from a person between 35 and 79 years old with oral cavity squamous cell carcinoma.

CDR3 nucleotides: TGTGCCAGCAGGCGGGAGGCTGGGGCCAACGTCCTGACTTTC. Protein: CASRREAGANVLTF. The chain carries TRBV5-4 and TRBJ2-6; 8 nucleotides align to TRBD2. Germline lookup yields CDR1 SGHNT and CDR2 YYREEE (reference sequence). The CDR3 length is 14 residues. After removal of 5 bases from V and 2 bases from J, the junction contained 0 bases not matched to a gene.